This T cell receptor beta chain is drawn from a study of patients and donors after allogeneic stem cell transplantation. Each CDR3 protein gets one entry after TCRdb re-called the RT-PCR reads with MiXCR. The data show about 160,000 distinct CDR3 sequences, about two fifths seen once. Germline CDR1 DFQATT, CDR2 SNEGSKA (reference sequence). CDR3 length equals 13 residues. The V end was cut by 4 bases, the J end by 4 bases, with 13 bases between. V usage is TRBV20-1 and J usage is TRBJ1-1, with D hard to call. This clonotype was obtained from a human donor who was either an allogeneic HSCT recipient or a stem cell or donor lymphocyte infusion donor (not recorded which). It is not recorded whose cells these are; they may come from a transplant donor. The source material was blood, either unsorted or a sorted T cell fraction (not recorded which). CDR3 nucleotides: TGCAGTGCTACGGACCAGAGTAGCACTGAAGCTTTCTTT. Protein sequence: CSATDQSSTEAFF.